These T cell receptor beta chains were read from a single sample in a study of cytomegalovirus exposure and HLA in healthy donors. The method was immunoSEQ multiplex PCR; TCRdb's version includes in-frame clones alone and lacks a portion of them. The data contain about 89,000 clones, around 77% of them singletons. Sequenced material: PBMCs. These receptors originate from a man younger than 40 in good health and CMV-seronegative. The CDR3 runs from the conserved cysteine through the conserved F or W. Each record gives: J gene, V gene, clone size, D gene, CDR3 protein, CDR3 DNA. A D gene is named only where the DNA matches it firmly. Clone size is stated in some rows and not others, as once, few, many or a class when expanded.

J gene: TRBJ2-3; V gene: TRBV27; clone size: few; D gene: TRBD1; CDR3 protein: CASSSDRGLTDTQYF; CDR3 DNA: TGTGCCAGCAGCTCCGACAGGGGGCTTACAGATACGCAGTATTTT
J gene: TRBJ1-3; V gene: TRBV7-9; clone size: -; D gene: TRBD1; CDR3 protein: CASSRTGAGNTIYF; CDR3 DNA: TGTGCCAGCAGCCGGACAGGGGCTGGAAACACCATATATTTT
J gene: TRBJ1-3; V gene: TRBV4-1; clone size: once; D gene: -; CDR3 protein: CASSQGTVGNTIYF; CDR3 DNA: TGCGCCAGCAGCCAAGGGACAGTTGGAAACACCATATATTTT
J gene: TRBJ2-2; V gene: TRBV11-3; clone size: -; D gene: -; CDR3 protein: CASSLPGTGELFF; CDR3 DNA: TGTGCCAGCAGCTTACCAGGGACCGGGGAGCTGTTTTTT
J gene: TRBJ2-1; V gene: TRBV4-3; clone size: -; D gene: -; CDR3 protein: CASSPSSGAYNEQFF; CDR3 DNA: TGCGCCAGCAGCCCCTCGTCAGGGGCCTACAATGAGCAGTTCTTC
J gene: TRBJ1-5; V gene: TRBV6-1; clone size: few; D gene: -; CDR3 protein: CASSSGTNGNQPQHF; CDR3 DNA: TGTGCCAGCAGTAGCGGGACAAATGGCAATCAGCCCCAGCATTTT
J gene: TRBJ1-3; V gene: TRBV21-1; clone size: once; D gene: -; CDR3 protein: CASSNESGDRESGNTIYF; CDR3 DNA: TGTGCCAGCAGCAACGAATCGGGGGACAGGGAGTCTGGAAACACCATATATTTT
J gene: TRBJ2-1; V gene: TRBV28; clone size: -; D gene: TRBD2; CDR3 protein: CASSFPRRERVYNEQFF; CDR3 DNA: TGTGCCAGCAGTTTCCCCCGGCGGGAGAGGGTTTACAATGAGCAGTTCTTC
J gene: TRBJ1-1; V gene: TRBV4-1; clone size: -; D gene: TRBD1; CDR3 protein: CASSLREGQGVGGTEAFF; CDR3 DNA: TGCGCCAGCAGCCTACGGGAAGGACAGGGAGTTGGAGGGACTGAAGCTTTCTTT
J gene: TRBJ2-7; V gene: TRBV9; clone size: -; D gene: -; CDR3 protein: CASSEGTSRRILYEQYF; CDR3 DNA: TGTGCCAGCAGCGAGGGAACTAGCAGGAGGATCCTATACGAGCAGTACTTC
J gene: TRBJ2-3; V gene: TRBV28; clone size: once; D gene: TRBD2; CDR3 protein: CASSKLAGADTQYF; CDR3 DNA: TGTGCCAGCAGCAAACTAGCGGGAGCAGATACGCAGTATTTT
J gene: TRBJ2-1; V gene: TRBV10-3; clone size: -; D gene: TRBD2; CDR3 protein: CAISVGLAGANEQFF; CDR3 DNA: TGTGCCATCAGTGTAGGACTAGCGGGAGCCAATGAGCAGTTCTTC
J gene: TRBJ1-2; V gene: TRBV5-6; clone size: -; D gene: TRBD1; CDR3 protein: CASRLGQGGNTF; CDR3 DNA: TGTGCCAGCCGACTCGGACAGGGTGGAAACACCTTC
J gene: TRBJ2-1; V gene: TRBV18; clone size: few; D gene: TRBD2; CDR3 protein: CASSPQASGGYNEQFF; CDR3 DNA: TGTGCCAGCTCACCACAGGCTAGCGGGGGCTACAATGAGCAGTTCTTC
J gene: TRBJ2-7; V gene: TRBV6-1; clone size: -; D gene: TRBD1; CDR3 protein: CASSEQGGSYEQYF; CDR3 DNA: TGTGCCAGCAGTGAGCAAGGGGGCTCGTACGAGCAGTACTTC
J gene: TRBJ2-7; V gene: TRBV19; clone size: -; D gene: -; CDR3 protein: CASSITRGYEQYF; CDR3 DNA: TGTGCCAGTAGTATAACCAGGGGCTACGAGCAGTACTTC
J gene: TRBJ2-1; V gene: TRBV9; clone size: -; D gene: TRBD1; CDR3 protein: CASTYRDRVSYNEQFF; CDR3 DNA: TGTGCCAGCACCTACCGGGACAGGGTATCCTACAATGAGCAGTTCTTC
J gene: TRBJ1-6; V gene: TRBV9; clone size: -; D gene: TRBD1; CDR3 protein: CASSARGPGGNSPLHF; CDR3 DNA: TGTGCCAGCAGCGCCCGGGGGCCAGGGGGAAATTCACCCCTCCACTTT
J gene: TRBJ2-3; V gene: TRBV7-9; clone size: -; D gene: TRBD2; CDR3 protein: CASSSPVGLAEDTQYF; CDR3 DNA: TGTGCCAGCAGCTCCCCCGTGGGACTAGCGGAGGATACGCAGTATTTT
J gene: TRBJ1-1; V gene: TRBV18; clone size: -; D gene: TRBD1; CDR3 protein: CASSPSGPGGDTEAFF; CDR3 DNA: TGTGCCAGCTCACCATCGGGCCCAGGGGGAGACACTGAAGCTTTCTTT
J gene: TRBJ2-3; V gene: TRBV29-1; clone size: -; D gene: TRBD2; CDR3 protein: CSVSGGSTDTQYF; CDR3 DNA: TGCAGCGTAAGCGGGGGTAGCACAGATACGCAGTATTTT
J gene: TRBJ2-3; V gene: TRBV4-2; clone size: -; D gene: TRBD2; CDR3 protein: CASSQGLGRGNTDTQYF; CDR3 DNA: TGTGCCAGCAGCCAAGGTCTGGGGCGGGGGAACACAGATACGCAGTATTTT
J gene: TRBJ2-7; V gene: TRBV6-5; clone size: -; D gene: -; CDR3 protein: CASSYSSGWDYEQYF; CDR3 DNA: TGTGCCAGCAGTTACTCGTCAGGGTGGGACTACGAGCAGTACTTC
J gene: TRBJ2-1; V gene: TRBV6-5; clone size: -; D gene: TRBD2; CDR3 protein: CASSYSTSSYNEQFF; CDR3 DNA: TGTGCCAGCAGTTATTCGACTAGCAGCTACAATGAGCAGTTCTTC
J gene: TRBJ2-6; V gene: TRBV5-1; clone size: -; D gene: -; CDR3 protein: CASRLPGTSGANVLTF; CDR3 DNA: TGCGCCAGCAGGTTGCCGGGGACTTCTGGGGCCAACGTCCTGACTTTC
J gene: TRBJ1-3; V gene: TRBV30; clone size: -; D gene: TRBD1; CDR3 protein: CAWSVQGGLLGNTIYF; CDR3 DNA: TGTGCCTGGAGTGTACAGGGGGGCCTCCTAGGAAACACCATATATTTT
J gene: TRBJ1-6; V gene: TRBV18; clone size: -; D gene: TRBD1; CDR3 protein: CASSPRAGGGSPLHF; CDR3 DNA: TGTGCCAGCTCACCCCGGGCAGGGGGTGGTTCACCCCTCCACTTT
J gene: TRBJ1-4; V gene: TRBV7-6; clone size: -; D gene: -; CDR3 protein: CASSFQGVGEKLFF; CDR3 DNA: TGTGCCAGCAGCTTTCAGGGTGTTGGTGAAAAACTGTTTTTT
J gene: TRBJ1-1; V gene: TRBV4-3; clone size: many; D gene: TRBD1; CDR3 protein: CASSQLDRGHRNTEAFF; CDR3 DNA: TGCGCCAGCAGCCAACTCGACAGGGGGCATAGGAACACTGAAGCTTTCTTT
J gene: TRBJ2-7; V gene: TRBV6-1; clone size: -; D gene: TRBD1; CDR3 protein: CASSPGQGRYEQYF; CDR3 DNA: TGTGCCAGCAGTCCGGGACAGGGTCGTTACGAGCAGTACTTC
J gene: TRBJ1-3; V gene: TRBV2; clone size: -; D gene: TRBD1; CDR3 protein: CASRGGKSGGVPGNTIYF; CDR3 DNA: TGTGCCAGCAGGGGGGGGAAATCAGGGGGCGTCCCCGGAAACACCATATATTTT
J gene: TRBJ1-5; V gene: TRBV16; clone size: -; D gene: TRBD1; CDR3 protein: CASSQSPQGNQPQHF; CDR3 DNA: TGTGCCAGCAGCCAATCACCACAGGGGAACCAGCCCCAGCATTTT
J gene: TRBJ2-3; V gene: TRBV10-1; clone size: -; D gene: -; CDR3 protein: CASSDLADTDTQYF; CDR3 DNA: TGCGCCAGCAGTGATTTAGCGGACACAGATACGCAGTATTTT
J gene: TRBJ1-6; V gene: TRBV18; clone size: -; D gene: TRBD1; CDR3 protein: CASSYDRGRNSPLHF; CDR3 DNA: TGTGCCAGCTCATACGACAGGGGTCGTAATTCACCCCTCCACTTT
J gene: TRBJ2-7; V gene: TRBV6-1; clone size: few; D gene: TRBD2; CDR3 protein: CASKTSGDSYEQYF; CDR3 DNA: TGTGCCAGCAAGACTAGCGGGGACTCCTACGAGCAGTACTTC
J gene: TRBJ2-7; V gene: TRBV25-1; clone size: -; D gene: -; CDR3 protein: CASSGRRVGGEQYF; CDR3 DNA: TGTGCCAGCAGTGGGAGAAGGGTTGGAGGCGAGCAGTACTTC
J gene: TRBJ1-2; V gene: TRBV25-1; clone size: -; D gene: -; CDR3 protein: CASSLWASYGYTF; CDR3 DNA: TGTGCCAGCAGCCTCTGGGCGAGCTATGGCTACACCTTC
J gene: TRBJ1-5; V gene: TRBV19; clone size: few; D gene: -; CDR3 protein: CASSIKPGHLYSNQPQHF; CDR3 DNA: TGTGCCAGTAGTATTAAACCGGGACACCTTTATAGCAATCAGCCCCAGCATTTT
J gene: TRBJ1-5; V gene: TRBV7-9; clone size: -; D gene: -; CDR3 protein: CASSLTGSNQPQHF; CDR3 DNA: TGTGCCAGCAGCTTAACGGGTAGCAATCAGCCCCAGCATTTT
J gene: TRBJ1-3; V gene: TRBV6-1; clone size: -; D gene: -; CDR3 protein: CASSEFRDTIYF; CDR3 DNA: TGTGCCAGCAGTGAATTTCGTGACACCATATATTTT
J gene: TRBJ1-5; V gene: TRBV12-5; clone size: few; D gene: -; CDR3 protein: CASGLDGDQPQHF; CDR3 DNA: TGTGCTAGTGGTTTGGACGGGGATCAGCCCCAGCATTTT
J gene: TRBJ2-3; V gene: TRBV5-4; clone size: -; D gene: -; CDR3 protein: CASSGSGTDTQYF; CDR3 DNA: TGTGCCAGCAGCGGTAGCGGAACAGATACGCAGTATTTT
J gene: TRBJ2-5; V gene: TRBV7-9; clone size: -; D gene: TRBD2; CDR3 protein: CASSLVEDLAGEQETQYF; CDR3 DNA: TGTGCCAGCAGCTTAGTGGAGGACCTAGCGGGAGAGCAAGAGACCCAGTACTTC
J gene: TRBJ1-5; V gene: TRBV7-2; clone size: -; D gene: -; CDR3 protein: CASSRNNQPQHF; CDR3 DNA: TGTGCCAGCAGCCGTAACAATCAGCCCCAGCATTTT
J gene: TRBJ2-3; V gene: TRBV5-1; clone size: -; D gene: -; CDR3 protein: CASSLDRGLSTDTQYF; CDR3 DNA: TGCGCCAGCAGCTTGGACAGGGGACTTAGCACAGATACGCAGTATTTT
J gene: TRBJ2-1; V gene: TRBV15; clone size: -; D gene: TRBD2; CDR3 protein: CATSTKTGLDYNEQFF; CDR3 DNA: TGTGCCACCAGCACCAAAACGGGACTAGACTACAATGAGCAGTTCTTC
J gene: TRBJ1-3; V gene: TRBV5-4; clone size: -; D gene: -; CDR3 protein: CASSLSRPSGNTIYF; CDR3 DNA: TGTGCCAGCAGCTTGTCCAGGCCCTCTGGAAACACCATATATTTT
J gene: TRBJ2-7; V gene: TRBV19; clone size: -; D gene: -; CDR3 protein: CASSGLDTYYEQYF; CDR3 DNA: TGTGCCAGTAGTGGCCTGGACACATACTACGAGCAGTACTTC
J gene: TRBJ2-7; V gene: TRBV18; clone size: -; D gene: TRBD1; CDR3 protein: CASSPGTGTYEQYF; CDR3 DNA: TGTGCCAGCTCTCCCGGGACAGGGACCTACGAGCAGTACTTC
J gene: TRBJ1-1; V gene: TRBV30; clone size: -; D gene: -; CDR3 protein: CAWSVQGLEAFF; CDR3 DNA: TGTGCCTGGAGTGTACAGGGTTTAGAAGCTTTCTTT
J gene: TRBJ1-2; V gene: TRBV21-1; clone size: -; D gene: -; CDR3 protein: CASSKWVRVIRYGYTF; CDR3 DNA: TGTGCCAGCAGCAAATGGGTCAGGGTAATTCGGTATGGCTACACCTTC
J gene: TRBJ2-4; V gene: TRBV18; clone size: -; D gene: -; CDR3 protein: CASSPAVMDIQYF; CDR3 DNA: TGTGCCAGCTCACCGGCCGTGATGGACATTCAGTACTTC
J gene: TRBJ1-4; V gene: TRBV15; clone size: -; D gene: -; CDR3 protein: CATSREQVFGGLTNEKLFF; CDR3 DNA: TGTGCCACCAGCAGAGAACAGGTTTTCGGGGGTTTAACTAATGAAAAACTGTTTTTT
J gene: TRBJ1-2; V gene: TRBV28; clone size: -; D gene: TRBD1; CDR3 protein: CASSSGTGALLGSGYTF; CDR3 DNA: TGTGCCAGCAGTTCCGGGACAGGGGCCCTATTGGGGAGTGGCTACACCTTC
J gene: TRBJ1-1; V gene: TRBV29-1; clone size: few; D gene: -; CDR3 protein: CSGDTETAEAFF; CDR3 DNA: TGCAGCGGTGACACTGAAACGGCTGAAGCTTTCTTT